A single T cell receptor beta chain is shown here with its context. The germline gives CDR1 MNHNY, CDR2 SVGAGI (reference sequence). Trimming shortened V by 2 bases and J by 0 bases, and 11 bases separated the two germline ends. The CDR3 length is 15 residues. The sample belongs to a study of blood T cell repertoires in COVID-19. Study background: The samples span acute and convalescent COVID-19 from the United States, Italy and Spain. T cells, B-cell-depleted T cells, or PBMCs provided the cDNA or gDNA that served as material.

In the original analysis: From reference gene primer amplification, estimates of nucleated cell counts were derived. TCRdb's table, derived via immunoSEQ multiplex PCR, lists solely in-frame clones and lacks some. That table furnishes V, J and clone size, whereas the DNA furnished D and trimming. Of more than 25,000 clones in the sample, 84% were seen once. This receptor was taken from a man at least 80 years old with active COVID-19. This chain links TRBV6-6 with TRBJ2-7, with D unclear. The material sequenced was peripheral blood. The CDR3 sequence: CASSYQASSSYEQYF. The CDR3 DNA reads TGTGCCAGCAGTTACCAGGCCTCAAGCTCCTACGAGCAGTACTTC.